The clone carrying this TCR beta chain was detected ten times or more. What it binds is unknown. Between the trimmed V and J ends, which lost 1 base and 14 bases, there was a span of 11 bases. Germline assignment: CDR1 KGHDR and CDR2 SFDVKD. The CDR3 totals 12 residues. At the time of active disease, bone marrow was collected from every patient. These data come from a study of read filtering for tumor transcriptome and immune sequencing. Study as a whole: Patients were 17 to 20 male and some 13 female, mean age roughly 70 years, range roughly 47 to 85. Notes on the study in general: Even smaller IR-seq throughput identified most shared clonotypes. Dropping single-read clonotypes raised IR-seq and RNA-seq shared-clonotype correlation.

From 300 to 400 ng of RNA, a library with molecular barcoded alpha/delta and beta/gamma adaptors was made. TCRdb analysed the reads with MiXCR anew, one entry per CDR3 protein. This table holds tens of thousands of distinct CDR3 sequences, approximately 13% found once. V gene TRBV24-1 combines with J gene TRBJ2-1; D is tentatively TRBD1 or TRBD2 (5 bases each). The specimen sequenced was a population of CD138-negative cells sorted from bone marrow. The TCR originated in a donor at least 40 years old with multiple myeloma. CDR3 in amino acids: CATSDFRGRKFF. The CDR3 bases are TGTGCCACCAGTGATTTTCGGGGCCGAAAGTTCTTC.